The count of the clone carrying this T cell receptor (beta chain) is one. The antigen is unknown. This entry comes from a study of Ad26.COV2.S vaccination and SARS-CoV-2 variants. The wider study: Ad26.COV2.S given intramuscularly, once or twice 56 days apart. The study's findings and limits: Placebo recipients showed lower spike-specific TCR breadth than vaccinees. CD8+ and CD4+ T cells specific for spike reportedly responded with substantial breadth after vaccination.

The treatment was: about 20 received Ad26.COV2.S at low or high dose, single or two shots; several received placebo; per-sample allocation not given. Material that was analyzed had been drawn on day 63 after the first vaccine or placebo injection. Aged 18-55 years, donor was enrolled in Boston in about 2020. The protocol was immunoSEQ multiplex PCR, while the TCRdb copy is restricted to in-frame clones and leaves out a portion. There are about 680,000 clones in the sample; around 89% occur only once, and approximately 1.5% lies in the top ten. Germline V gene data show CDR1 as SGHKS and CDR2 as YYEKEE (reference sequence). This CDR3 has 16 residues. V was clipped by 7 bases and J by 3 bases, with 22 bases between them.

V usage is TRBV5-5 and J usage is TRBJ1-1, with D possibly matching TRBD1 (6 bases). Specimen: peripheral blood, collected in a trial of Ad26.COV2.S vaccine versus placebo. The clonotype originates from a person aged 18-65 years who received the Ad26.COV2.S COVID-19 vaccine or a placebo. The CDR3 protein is CASRRVGEGVDTEAFF. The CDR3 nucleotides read TGTGCCAGCCGAAGGGTGGGAGAGGGGGTCGACACTGAAGCTTTCTTT.